These 31 T cell receptor beta chains were sequenced from one sample in a study of beta chain features in type 1 diabetes. Sequencing targeted expressed TCRB transcripts, as all isolated RNA had been reverse transcribed. Data came from immunoSEQ multiplex PCR; TCRdb stores just in-frame clones and leaves some out. The sample has 300,000 to 400,000 clones; approximately 12% are singletons. Sequenced input: naive CD4+ T cells from blood. These receptors were collected from a man aged 18 to 30 in good health.

The sample holds a few counts of this clone. The rearrangement uses TRBV28 and TRBJ2-1; 9 positions match TRBD2. The length of the CDR3 is 15 residues. The germline V gene has CDR1 MDHEN and CDR2 SYDVKM. The V segment lost 6 bases and the J segment 7 bases; nucleotides outside the gene matches: 10. The CDR3 sequence is CASSAAAGGLNEQFF. DNA for the CDR3: TGTGCCAGCAGCGCGGCAGCGGGAGGATTAAATGAGCAGTTCTTC.

V is TRBV14 and J is TRBJ1-2; 7 nucleotides line up with TRBD1. The CDR3 has 15 residues. Germline V gene data show CDR1 as SGHDN and CDR2 as FVKESK. J gave up 3 bases and V 1 base, and 5 bases lay outside the gene matches. The DNA for the CDR3 is TGTGCCAGCAGCCAAGTGACAGGGTGGGACTATGGCTACACCTTC. Encoded protein: CASSQVTGWDYGYTF.

This clone has more than one count but fewer than ten. V usage is TRBV7-3 and J usage is TRBJ1-2; a weak D match, TRBD1 (5 bases). This CDR3 spans 15 amino acids. V was shortened by 2 bases and J by 3 bases, with 13 bases between the two germline ends. The germline CDR1 and CDR2 sequences are SGHTA and FQGTGA. The CDR3 nucleotides are TGTGCCAGCAGCTTATCGGTAGGGGCGGACTATGGCTACACCTTC. This codes for CASSLSVGADYGYTF.

The V call is TRBV28, the J call TRBJ2-7, with TRBD2 matching 11 bases. CDR3 size: 14 residues. Looked up from germline, CDR1 is MDHEN and CDR2 is SYDVKM. The V gene end was trimmed by 5 bases and the J gene end by 0 bases; junction bases not matched to a gene: 0. CDR3 sequence (DNA): TGTGCCAGCAGTACTAGCGGGAGCTCCTACGAGCAGTACTTC. It encodes CASSTSGSSYEQYF.

This clone was seen a handful of times. V is TRBV5-1 and J is TRBJ2-5, with 10 positions matching TRBD1. CDR1 and CDR2 from the germline V gene are SGHRS and YFSETQ. The CDR3 totals 14 residues. Trimming took 4 bases from V and 5 from J; bases not matched to a gene: 5. The CDR3: CASSGTGAAETQYF. The DNA for the CDR3 is TGCGCCAGCAGCGGGACAGGGGCCGCGGAGACCCAGTACTTC.

The chain recombines TRBV5-1 with TRBJ2-2; the D gene is possibly TRBD2 (5 bases). The CDR3 is 15 residues long. V lost 5 bases, J lost 2 bases, and 13 bases lay in between. The germline CDR1 and CDR2 sequences are SGHRS and YFSETQ. In DNA form, the CDR3 reads TGCGCCAGCAGTGGAGGTCAGACCAACACCGGGGAGCTGTTTTTT. Residues: CASSGGQTNTGELFF.

This clone was detected only a few times. The rearrangement joins TRBV7-2 to TRBJ2-3; D is possibly TRBD2 (5 bases). Germline assignment: CDR1 SGHTA and CDR2 FQGNSA. This CDR3 has 16 residues. Trimming removed 5 bases from V and 0 bases from J, with 15 bases in between. The CDR3 nucleotides are TGTGCCAGCAGCCTCCTACTAGTTACTAGCACAGATACGCAGTATTTT. It encodes CASSLLLVTSTDTQYF. The full variable domain, with the rest looked up from reference TRBV7-2 and TRBJ2-3, is GAGVSQSPSNKVTEKGKDVELRCDPISGHTALYWYRQSLGQGLEFLIYFQGNSAPDKSGLPSDRFSAERTGGSVSTLTIQRTQQEDSAVYLCASSLLLVTSTDTQYFGPGTRLTVL.

The chain links TRBV4-1 to TRBJ1-1; 7 bases agree with TRBD1. This CDR3 has 16 amino acids. Germline CDR1 and CDR2: MGHRA and YSYEKL. Losses at the gene ends were 4 bases for V and 2 bases for J; bases not matched to a gene: 10. The DNA of the CDR3 is TGCGCCAGCAGCCCCGCGACAGGGTTGAAAAACACTGAAGCTTTCTTT. Its translation: CASSPATGLKNTEAFF.

The chain employs TRBV7-3 and TRBJ2-3; 8 nucleotides agree with TRBD1. CDR1 SGHTA and CDR2 FQGTGA come from the germline V gene. The CDR3 runs to 14 residues. V shed 6 bases, J shed 4 bases, and the junction held 6 bases outside the gene matches. The CDR3 reads CASSWTGLADTQYF. The CDR3 coding sequence is TGTGCCAGCAGTTGGACAGGGTTGGCAGATACGCAGTATTTT.

The V and J genes are TRBV4-3 and TRBJ1-1; D might be TRBD1 (6 bases). Trimming took off 2 bases at V and 0 bases at J, with 10 bases between the two ends. This CDR3 contains 15 residues. Germline CDR1 LGHNA, CDR2 YSLEER. Here the CDR3 reads CASSQSDRLNTEAFF. CDR3 coding DNA: TGCGCCAGCAGCCAATCTGACAGGTTGAACACTGAAGCTTTCTTT.

The rearrangement joins TRBV4-1 to TRBJ1-2; perhaps TRBD1 as D (5 bases). The germline V gene has CDR1 MGHRA and CDR2 YSYEKL. This CDR3 has 17 amino acids. The V end lost 0 bases, the J end lost 0 bases, and 14 bases lay between the germline ends. The CDR3 coding sequence is TGCGCCAGCAGCCAAGATCATGGGGCGGATACTAACTATGGCTACACCTTC. This sequence encodes CASSQDHGADTNYGYTF.

This clone turned up a few times. This chain uses TRBV9 with TRBJ1-6; the D gene is possibly TRBD1 (5 bases). The CDR3 totals 16 residues. Germline CDR1 SGDLS, CDR2 YYNGEE. The V end lost 0 bases, the J end lost 10 bases, and 17 bases lay between the germline ends. The CDR3 coding sequence is TGTGCCAGCAGCGTAGCGGAAGGGGTAGTGGGATCACCCCTCCACTTT. Translation: CASSVAEGVVGSPLHF.

This clone was seen more than once but under ten times. The V call is TRBV5-6, the J call TRBJ1-5; D is ambiguous. The CDR3 contains 14 residues. The germline V and J ends were trimmed by 0 bases and 7 bases, with 11 bases remaining between them. Germline values: CDR1 SGHDT, CDR2 YYEEEE. This CDR3 reads CASSLGADRQPQHF. For the CDR3, the DNA is TGTGCCAGCAGCTTGGGGGCAGACCGACAGCCCCAGCATTTT.

The chain combines TRBV30 with TRBJ2-1; tentative D call: TRBD2 (7 bases). Germline V gene lookup returns CDR1 GTSNPN and CDR2 SVGIG (reference sequence). CDR3 length: 12 amino acids. V was shortened by 3 bases and J by 6 bases, with 9 bases between the two germline ends. The CDR3 region is CAWSRGANEQFF. The CDR3 coding sequence is TGTGCCTGGAGCCGGGGGGCCAATGAGCAGTTCTTC.

The gene calls are TRBV6-5 and TRBJ2-7; 9 bases match TRBD1. This CDR3 has 16 residues. The ends lost 0 bases at V and 2 bases at J; junction bases unmatched: 5. The germline V gene has CDR1 MNHEY and CDR2 SVGAGI. The CDR3 DNA is TGTGCCAGCAGTTACTCGGTCGGGGACAGGGCCTACGAGCAGTACTTC. Residues: CASSYSVGDRAYEQYF.

The chain links TRBV7-2 to TRBJ2-7; 11 bases map to TRBD1. The CDR3 has 15 residues. V was pared by 6 bases and J by 1 base, with 5 bases of the junction left unmatched. From germline, CDR1 is SGHTA and CDR2 FQGNSA. In nucleotides, the CDR3 is TGTGCCAGCAGACTGGGACAGGGGGTTTCCTACGAGCAGTACTTC. Its translation is CASRLGQGVSYEQYF.

This clone was seen a handful of times. This sequence joins TRBV30 and TRBJ1-1, with 7 nucleotides matching TRBD1. The CDR3 consists of 11 residues. The trim removed 5 bases at V and 5 bases at J, leaving 2 bases unmatched. Germline V gene lookup returns CDR1 GTSNPN and CDR2 SVGIG (reference sequence). The CDR3 bases are TGTGCCTGGGGACAGGAGACTGAAGCTTTCTTT. Translation: CAWGQETEAFF.

There are a few counts of this clone. This sequence joins TRBV30 and TRBJ1-1, with D unclear. Deletions cut 3 bases from V and 1 base from J, with 9 bases between. This CDR3 has 13 amino acids. Germline loops: CDR1 GTSNPN, CDR2 SVGIG (reference sequence). The CDR3 loop reads CAWRSRQNTEAFF. DNA of the CDR3: TGTGCCTGGAGGTCGCGTCAGAACACTGAAGCTTTCTTT.

This clone was picked up a small number of times. The gene calls are TRBV11-3 and TRBJ2-3; D may be TRBD1 (5 bases). The CDR3 extends over 14 amino acids. V was clipped by 5 bases and J by 5 bases, with 14 bases between them. Per germline, CDR1 SGHNT and CDR2 YENEEA. The CDR3 loop is CASSLGAQIDTQYF. CDR3 nucleotide sequence: TGTGCCAGCAGCCTAGGGGCGCAGATAGATACGCAGTATTTT.

The J gene is TRBJ2-1, the V gene TRBV25-1, with 11 bases identical to TRBD2. Germline values: CDR1 MGHDK, CDR2 SYGVNS. The CDR3 spans 14 residues. The V segment lost 9 bases and the J segment 3 bases; nucleotides outside the gene matches: 4. In nucleotides, the CDR3 is TGTGCCAGTAGGCTAGCGGGAGGCTACAATGAGCAGTTCTTC. This encodes CASRLAGGYNEQFF. Using reference TRBV25-1 and TRBJ2-1 for the parts outside the CDR3, the full variable domain is EADIYQTPRYLVIGTGKKITLECSQTMGHDKMYWYQQDPGMELHLIHYSYGVNSTEKGDLSSESTVSRIRTEHFPLTLESARPSHTSQYLCASRLAGGYNEQFFGPGTRLTVL.

This clone showed up just a few times. This chain uses TRBV7-9 with TRBJ2-3, with TRBD2 matching 10 bases. Germline-derived CDR1 and CDR2 are SEHNR and FQNEAQ (reference sequence). This CDR3 region has 17 residues. After removal of 0 bases from V and 1 base from J, the junction contained 4 bases not matched to a gene. The CDR3 DNA reads TGTGCCAGCAGCTTAGCGGAGACTAGCGGGCGCACAGATACGCAGTATTTT. It encodes CASSLAETSGRTDTQYF.

V usage is TRBV25-1 and J usage is TRBJ1-2, with TRBD1 matching over 10 bases. The germline V gene has CDR1 MGHDK and CDR2 SYGVNS. The trim removed 4 bases at V and 2 bases at J, leaving 1 base unmatched. The CDR3 has 14 residues. The CDR3, as DNA: TGTGCCAGCAGTGTGGGACAGGGGAACTATGGCTACACCTTC. Translation gives CASSVGQGNYGYTF.

The rearrangement uses TRBV5-1 and TRBJ1-2, with D maybe TRBD1 (6 bases). The CDR3 has 15 residues. V was pared by 4 bases and J by 6 bases, with 19 bases between. CDR1 is SGHRS and CDR2 is YFSETQ in the germline V gene. CDR3 sequence (DNA): TGCGCCAGCAGCGCCCTAACCGGGACAAGAAATGGCTACACCTTC. Protein sequence: CASSALTGTRNGYTF.

This clone was counted only a few times. The chain recombines TRBV27 with TRBJ1-5; 9 bases fit TRBD1. Per germline, CDR1 MNHEY and CDR2 SMNVEV (reference sequence). The CDR3 is made up of 14 amino acids. J lost 6 bases, V lost 5 bases, and 5 bases had no gene match. As DNA, the CDR3 is TGTGCCAGCAGTCCTTGGACAGGGGTTCAGCCCCAGCATTTT. Protein sequence: CASSPWTGVQPQHF.

This clone was seen more than once but under ten times. The rearrangement joins TRBV7-3 to TRBJ2-7, with D perhaps TRBD2 (6 bases). The CDR3 consists of 15 residues. The V gene's germline CDR1 is SGHTA and CDR2 FQGTGA. Trimming shortened V by 5 bases and J by 3 bases, and 17 bases separated the two germline ends. The CDR3 nucleotides are TGTGCCAGCAGCGTCACGGCGGGATTGGGCTACGAGCAGTACTTC. Translation: CASSVTAGLGYEQYF.

The chain employs TRBV7-9 and TRBJ2-5, with 8 bases fitting TRBD2. The CDR3 runs to 16 residues. The V gene end was trimmed by 1 base and the J gene end by 3 bases; junction bases not matched to a gene: 7. CDR1 SEHNR and CDR2 FQNEAQ come from the germline V gene (reference sequence). The CDR3 DNA is TGTGCCAGCAGCTTAGATATAGCGGGATCCGAAGAGACCCAGTACTTC. It is translated as CASSLDIAGSEETQYF.

The chain uses TRBV23-1 and TRBJ1-1; 10 bases fit TRBD1. TRBV23-1 carries the ORF label, with uncertain function. V gave up 3 bases and J gave up 4 bases; unmatched junction bases: 8. CDR3 size: 16 residues. The CDR3 bases are TGCGCCAGCAGTCAGACAGGGGGCCCAGGTGGCACTGAAGCTTTCTTT. Translating gives CASSQTGGPGGTEAFF.

This chain links TRBV13 with TRBJ2-3; D might be TRBD1 (6 bases). The length of the CDR3 is 12 residues. Germline V lookup: CDR1 PRHDT, CDR2 FYEKMQ (reference sequence). The V end lost 6 bases, the J end lost 13 bases, and 17 bases lay between the germline ends. The chain's CDR3 is CASSYPTGKKYF. The CDR3 DNA sequence: TGTGCCAGCAGTTACCCGACAGGCAAAAAGTATTTT.

This clone was observed a handful of times. The gene calls are TRBV14 and TRBJ2-5, with TRBD2 matching 7 bases. The CDR3 sequence is 13 residues long. J lost 4 bases, V lost 6 bases, and 5 bases had no gene match. The germline gives CDR1 SGHDN, CDR2 FVKESK. CDR3 loop: CASSPLARETQYF. The CDR3 DNA is TGTGCCAGCAGTCCACTAGCGCGAGAGACCCAGTACTTC. The variable domain in full, completed from reference TRBV14 and TRBJ2-5, reads EAGVTQFPSHSVIEKGQTVTLRCDPISGHDNLYWYRRVMGKEIKFLLHFVKESKQDESGMPNNRFLAERTGGTYSTLKVQPAELEDSGVYFCASSPLARETQYFGPGTRLLVL.

The chain links TRBV10-3 to TRBJ2-5; 12 bases align to TRBD1. Germline V gene lookup returns CDR1 ENHRY and CDR2 SYGVKD. Unmatched junction bases numbered 2, after V lost 4 bases and J lost 5 bases. The CDR3 is 14 amino acids. The CDR3: CAISAGTGGETQYF. CDR3 coding DNA: TGTGCCATCAGTGCCGGGACAGGGGGCGAGACCCAGTACTTC.

This clone showed up just a few times. The rearrangement links TRBV30 to TRBJ1-2, with no clear D. CDR3 length: 14 amino acids. V lost 5 bases, J lost 9 bases, and 22 bases lay in between. The germline V gene has CDR1 GTSNPN and CDR2 SVGIG (reference sequence). The DNA for the CDR3 is TGTGCCTGGGTTGTTGGCCTCGGAGAACTATGCTACACCTTC. Translated: CAWVVGLGELCYTF.